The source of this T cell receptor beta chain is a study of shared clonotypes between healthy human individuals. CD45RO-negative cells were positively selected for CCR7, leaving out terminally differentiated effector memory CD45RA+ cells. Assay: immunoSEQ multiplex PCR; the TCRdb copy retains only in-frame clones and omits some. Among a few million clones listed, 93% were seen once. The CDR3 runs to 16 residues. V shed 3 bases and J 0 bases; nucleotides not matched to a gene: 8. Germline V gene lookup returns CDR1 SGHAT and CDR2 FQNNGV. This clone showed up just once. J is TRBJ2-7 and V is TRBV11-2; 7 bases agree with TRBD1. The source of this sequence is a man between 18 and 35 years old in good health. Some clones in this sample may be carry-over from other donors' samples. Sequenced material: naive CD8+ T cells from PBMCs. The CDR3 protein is CASSLWTGESSYEQYF. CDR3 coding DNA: TGTGCCAGCAGCTTGTGGACAGGCGAAAGCTCCTACGAGCAGTACTTC.